Listed below are T cell receptor beta chains from one sample, sequenced in a study. TCRdb reanalysed the 5' RACE reads using MiXCR and keeps one entry per CDR3 protein. The data contain around 29,000 distinct CDR3 sequences, approximately 27% of them seen just once; the ten biggest clones take up around 3.5%. The sample taken for sequencing was naive CD4+ T cells sorted from a lymph node. The receptors derive from a female donor with breast cancer. Each CDR3 is given with its conserved first and last residue. Rows give clone size only sometimes, using once, few, many, or a class for an expanded clone.

J gene	clone size	V gene	CDR3 protein
TRBJ2-2	.	TRBV5-6	CASSLFDMGRNTGELFF
TRBJ2-7	.	TRBV7-2	CASSLFGGEGFLVRYEQYF
TRBJ1-6	many	TRBV20-1	CSARDWGREIGNSPLHF
TRBJ1-2	few	TRBV29-1	CSVESQGAGYTF
TRBJ2-7	.	TRBV20-1	CSPKGLADEQYF
TRBJ1-5	few	TRBV5-1	CASSVGTVTNQPQHF
TRBJ1-2	few	TRBV5-1	CASSYQGDGYTF
TRBJ1-1	few	TRBV20-1	CSASGNTEAFF
TRBJ2-7	many	TRBV4-3	CASSQTSGSFYEQYF
TRBJ2-5	few	TRBV9	CASSVDGLAGGGETQYF
TRBJ2-5	.	TRBV7-2	CASRSGTGQETQYF
TRBJ2-3	many	TRBV4-2	CASSQASGSSSTDTQYF
TRBJ2-7	.	TRBV20-1	CSARVPGTYDQYF
TRBJ2-3	few	TRBV7-2	CASSLLPGQTYTDTQYF
TRBJ2-5	once	TRBV5-6	CASSGQQEAQYF